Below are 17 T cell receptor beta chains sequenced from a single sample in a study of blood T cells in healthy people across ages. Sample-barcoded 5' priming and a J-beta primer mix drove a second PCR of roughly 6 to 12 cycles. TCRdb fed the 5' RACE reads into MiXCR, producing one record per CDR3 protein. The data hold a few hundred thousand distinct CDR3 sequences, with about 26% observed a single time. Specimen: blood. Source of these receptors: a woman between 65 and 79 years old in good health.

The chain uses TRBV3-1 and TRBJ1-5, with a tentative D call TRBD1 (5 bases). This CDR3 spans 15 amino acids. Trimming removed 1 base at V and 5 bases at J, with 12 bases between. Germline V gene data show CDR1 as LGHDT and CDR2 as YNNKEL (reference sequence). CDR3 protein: CASSQVQGSDQPQHF. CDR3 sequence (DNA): TGTGCCAGCAGCCAAGTGCAGGGTTCGGATCAGCCCCAGCATTTT.

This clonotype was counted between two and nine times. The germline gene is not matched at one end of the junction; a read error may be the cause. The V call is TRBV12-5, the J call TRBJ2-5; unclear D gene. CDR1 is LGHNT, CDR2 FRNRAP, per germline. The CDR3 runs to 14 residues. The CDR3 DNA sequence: TGTGCTAGTGGTTCCTTCTCATATCAAGAGACCCAGTGCTTC. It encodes CASGSFSYQETQCF.

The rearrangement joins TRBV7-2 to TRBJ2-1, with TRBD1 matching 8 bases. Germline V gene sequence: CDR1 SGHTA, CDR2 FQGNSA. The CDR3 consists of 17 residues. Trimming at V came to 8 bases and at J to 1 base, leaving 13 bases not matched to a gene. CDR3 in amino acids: CASGSGQGDRSYNEQFF. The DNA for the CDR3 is TGTGCCAGCGGCTCAGGACAGGGAGACCGATCCTACAATGAGCAGTTCTTC.

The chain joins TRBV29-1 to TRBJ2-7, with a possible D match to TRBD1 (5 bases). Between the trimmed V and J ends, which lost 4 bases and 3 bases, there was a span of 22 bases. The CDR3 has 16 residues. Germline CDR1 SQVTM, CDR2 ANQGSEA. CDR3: CSVGGERGSENYEQYF. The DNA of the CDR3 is TGCAGCGTTGGAGGTGAAAGGGGCAGTGAAAACTACGAGCAGTACTTC.

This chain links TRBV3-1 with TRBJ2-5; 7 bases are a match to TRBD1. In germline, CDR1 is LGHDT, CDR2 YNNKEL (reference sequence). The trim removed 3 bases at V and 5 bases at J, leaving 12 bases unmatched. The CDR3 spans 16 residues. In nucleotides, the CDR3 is TGTGCCAGCAGCCATCTCCGGGGACAGTATCAGGAGACCCAGTACTTC. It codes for CASSHLRGQYQETQYF.

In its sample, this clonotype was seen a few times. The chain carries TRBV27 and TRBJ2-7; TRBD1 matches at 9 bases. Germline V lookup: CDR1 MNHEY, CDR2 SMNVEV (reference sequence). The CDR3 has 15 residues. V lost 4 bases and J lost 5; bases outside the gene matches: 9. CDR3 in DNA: TGTGCCAGCAGTTCCTCAAACAGGGGGCACCACGAGCAGTACTTC. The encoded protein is CASSSSNRGHHEQYF.

Here the CDR3 reads CASSRKTGSYEQYF. The CDR3 bases are TGTGCCAGCAGTAGAAAGACAGGGTCCTACGAGCAGTACTTC. J is TRBJ2-7 and V is TRBV6-5; 7 bases line up with TRBD1. Unmatched junction bases numbered 5, after V lost 5 bases and J lost 1 base. The CDR3 has 14 residues. The germline gives CDR1 MNHEY, CDR2 SVGAGI.

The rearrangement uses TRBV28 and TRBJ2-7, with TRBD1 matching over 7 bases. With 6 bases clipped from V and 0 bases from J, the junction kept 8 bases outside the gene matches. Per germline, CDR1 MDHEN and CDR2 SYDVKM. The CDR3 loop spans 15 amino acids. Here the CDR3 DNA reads TGTGCCAGCAGATTAGACAGGGCCGGCTCCTACGAGCAGTACTTC. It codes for CASRLDRAGSYEQYF.

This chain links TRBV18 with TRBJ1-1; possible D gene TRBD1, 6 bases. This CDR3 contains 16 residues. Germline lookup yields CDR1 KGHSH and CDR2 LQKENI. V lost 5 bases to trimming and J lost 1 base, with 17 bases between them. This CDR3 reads CASSSAIGGPNTEAFF. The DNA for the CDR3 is TGTGCCAGCTCATCGGCCATTGGGGGGCCGAACACTGAAGCTTTCTTT. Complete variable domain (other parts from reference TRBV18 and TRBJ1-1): NAGVMQNPRHLVRRRGQEARLRCSPMKGHSHVYWYRQLPEEGLKFMVYLQKENIIDESGMPKERFSAEFPKEGPSILRIQQVVRGDSAAYFCASSSAIGGPNTEAFFGQGTRLTVV.

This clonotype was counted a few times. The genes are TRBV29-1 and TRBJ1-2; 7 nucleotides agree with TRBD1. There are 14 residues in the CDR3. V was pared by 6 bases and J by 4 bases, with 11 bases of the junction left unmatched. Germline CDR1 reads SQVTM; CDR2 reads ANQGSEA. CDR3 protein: CSVATGETTYGYTF. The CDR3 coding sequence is TGCAGCGTGGCTACAGGGGAGACGACCTATGGCTACACCTTC.

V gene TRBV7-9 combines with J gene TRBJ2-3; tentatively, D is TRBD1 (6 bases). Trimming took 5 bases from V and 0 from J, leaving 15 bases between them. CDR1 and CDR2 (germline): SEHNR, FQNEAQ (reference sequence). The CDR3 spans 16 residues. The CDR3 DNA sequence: TGTGCCAGCAGCCCCGGTGGGACACCTAGCACAGATACGCAGTATTTT. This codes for CASSPGGTPSTDTQYF.

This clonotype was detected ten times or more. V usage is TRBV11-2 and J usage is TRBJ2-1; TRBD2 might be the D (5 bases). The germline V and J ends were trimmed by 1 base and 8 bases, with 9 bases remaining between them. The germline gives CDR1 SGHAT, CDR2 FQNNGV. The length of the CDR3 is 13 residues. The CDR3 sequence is CASSLGTGDEQFF. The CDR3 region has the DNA TGTGCCAGCAGCTTAGGGACTGGTGATGAGCAGTTCTTC.

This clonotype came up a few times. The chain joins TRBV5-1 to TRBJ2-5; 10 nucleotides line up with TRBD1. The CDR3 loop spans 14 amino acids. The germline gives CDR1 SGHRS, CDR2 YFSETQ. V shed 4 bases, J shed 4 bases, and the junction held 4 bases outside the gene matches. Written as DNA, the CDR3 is TGCGCCAGCAGCGGGCGGACAGGGGGAGAGACCCAGTACTTC. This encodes CASSGRTGGETQYF.

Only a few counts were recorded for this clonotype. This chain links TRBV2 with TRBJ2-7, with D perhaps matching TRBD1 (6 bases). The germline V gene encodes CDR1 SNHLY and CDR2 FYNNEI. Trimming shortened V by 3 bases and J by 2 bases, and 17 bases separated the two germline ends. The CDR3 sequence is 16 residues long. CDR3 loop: CASSEGPPGTPYEQYF. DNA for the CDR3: TGTGCCAGCAGTGAGGGTCCTCCCGGGACACCCTACGAGCAGTACTTC.

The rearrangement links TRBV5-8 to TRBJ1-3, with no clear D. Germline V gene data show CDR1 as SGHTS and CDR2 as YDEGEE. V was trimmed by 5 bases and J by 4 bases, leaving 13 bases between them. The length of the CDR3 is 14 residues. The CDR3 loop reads CASRGPLEGNTIYF. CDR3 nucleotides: TGTGCCAGCAGGGGCCCCTTGGAGGGAAACACCATATATTTT.

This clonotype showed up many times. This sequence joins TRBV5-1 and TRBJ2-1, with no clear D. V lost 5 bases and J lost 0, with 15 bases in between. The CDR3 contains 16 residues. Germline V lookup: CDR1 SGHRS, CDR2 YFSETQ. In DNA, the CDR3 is TGCGCCAGCAGACTGAATGCTGAAAGCTCCTACAATGAGCAGTTCTTC. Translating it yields CASRLNAESSYNEQFF. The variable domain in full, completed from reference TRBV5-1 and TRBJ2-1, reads KAGVTQTPRYLIKTRGQQVTLSCSPISGHRSVSWYQQTPGQGLQFLFEYFSETQRNKGNFPGRFSGRQFSNSRSEMNVSTLELGDSALYLCASRLNAESSYNEQFFGPGTRLTVL.

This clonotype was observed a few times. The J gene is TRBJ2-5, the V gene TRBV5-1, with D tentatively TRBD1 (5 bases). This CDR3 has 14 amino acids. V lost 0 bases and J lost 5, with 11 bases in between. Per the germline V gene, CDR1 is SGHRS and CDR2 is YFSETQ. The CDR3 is CASSLESPGETQYF. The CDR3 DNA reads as TGCGCCAGCAGCTTGGAATCCCCAGGGGAGACCCAGTACTTC.